The rows below give T cell receptor beta chains drawn from one sample of a study of blood T cells in healthy people across ages. TCRdb used MiXCR to reprocess the 5' RACE reads, holding one entry per CDR3 protein. Altogether 800,000 or so distinct CDR3 sequences are present, approximately 25% being singletons, with the ten largest covering approximately 3.7%. These data were also filed under a second study, of T cells of mothers and their children.

Sequencing used blood. The source is a boy aged 5 to 17 in good health. The CDR3 runs from the conserved cysteine through the conserved F or W. The D gene is left open where the match is weak. Clone size is shown for a subset of rows, as once, few, many or a class of expanded clone.

size | D | J | V | DNA | CDR3
- | - | TRBJ2-7 | TRBV7-2 | TGTGCCAGCAGCTTAAGACAGAGAGCCTACGAGCAGTACTTC | CASSLRQRAYEQYF
- | TRBD2 | TRBJ2-7 | TRBV20-1 | TGCAGTGCTAGCCGAGCGGGAGGAAGTATCGACGAGCAGTACTTC | CSASRAGGSIDEQYF
- | TRBD1 | TRBJ2-2 | TRBV9 | TGTGCCAGCAGCGTATTCGGACAGGGCTCCGGGGAGCTGTTTTTT | CASSVFGQGSGELFF
few | TRBD1 | TRBJ1-1 | TRBV7-8 | TGTGCCAGCAGCTTAGGGGGACAGAGCACTGAAGCTTTCTTT | CASSLGGQSTEAFF
- | - | TRBJ2-3 | TRBV10-2 | TGCGCCAGCAGGGAAGCAGGAGATACGCAGTATTTT | CASREAGDTQYF
few | - | TRBJ2-5 | TRBV9 | TGTGCCAGCAGCGTAGGTCTGGCAGAATCACAAGAGACCCAGTACTTC | CASSVGLAESQETQYF
few | TRBD1 | TRBJ1-4 | TRBV7-2 | TGTGCCAGCAGCCCCAGGGGGGGGCCCGGTAATGAAAAACTGTTTTTT | CASSPRGGPGNEKLFF
- | TRBD1 | TRBJ2-3 | TRBV12-3/TRBV12-4 | TGTGCCAGCATCATGGGACAGGCAAGAGCAGATGTGCAGTATTTT | CASIMGQARADVQYF
- | - | TRBJ2-3 | TRBV7-8 | TGTGCCAGCAGCGGATATGGTCGAGGGGTGGATACGCAGTATTTT | CASSGYGRGVDTQYF
- | TRBD1 | TRBJ2-1 | TRBV12-3/TRBV12-4 | TGTGCCAGCAGCCAATCCGGGACAGCTACTTACAATGAGCAGTTCTTC | CASSQSGTATYNEQFF
- | - | TRBJ2-1 | TRBV6-2/TRBV6-3 | TGTGCCAGCAGTTACCCGGGGCCTATAACAAACAATGAGCAGTTCTTC | CASSYPGPITNNEQFF
few | TRBD1 | TRBJ1-1 | TRBV20-1 | TGCAGTGCTAGAGATGCAGGGGGCAAGGGAACTGAAGCTTTCTTT | CSARDAGGKGTEAFF
- | - | TRBJ2-5 | TRBV7-9 | TGTGCCAGCAGCTTATCCGGGTCCGGGACTTTCGCCTTC | CASSLSGSGTFAF
few | TRBD1 | TRBJ2-7 | TRBV5-1 | TGCGCCAGCCCCACAACCGGGACAGAGGGATACGAGCAGTACTTC | CASPTTGTEGYEQYF
- | TRBD2 | TRBJ2-1 | TRBV5-1 | TGCGCCAGCAGCCCCCAAAGCGGGAGGGATTACAATGAGCAGTTCTTC | CASSPQSGRDYNEQFF
- | TRBD1 | TRBJ1-1 | TRBV4-1 | TGCGCCAGCAGCCAGCTGACAGGGACCACTGAAGCTTTCTTT | CASSQLTGTTEAFF
- | - | TRBJ2-3 | TRBV18 | TGTGCCAGCTCACCACCGGGCAGGGGAGATACGCAGTATTTT | CASSPPGRGDTQYF
- | - | TRBJ1-3 | TRBV5-1 | TGCGCCAGCAGCTTTTCAGGGGCCAGCTCTGGAAACACCATATATTTT | CASSFSGASSGNTIYF
few | - | TRBJ2-5 | TRBV15 | TGTGCCACCAGCAAGGGGGAGACCCAGTACTTC | CATSKGETQYF
- | - | TRBJ2-2 | TRBV5-1 | TGCGCCAGCAGCACCAGGGACTTGGACACCGGGGAGCTGTTTTTT | CASSTRDLDTGELFF
few | TRBD2 | TRBJ2-2 | TRBV11-1 | TGTGCCAGCAGCCGGGGAGGGTTTCCGAACACCGGGGAGCTGTTTTTT | CASSRGGFPNTGELFF
- | TRBD1 | TRBJ2-7 | TRBV7-2 | TGTGCCAGCAGCTTAGTAACCGGGACAGGGGGCAACTCGCAGTACTTC | CASSLVTGTGGNSQYF